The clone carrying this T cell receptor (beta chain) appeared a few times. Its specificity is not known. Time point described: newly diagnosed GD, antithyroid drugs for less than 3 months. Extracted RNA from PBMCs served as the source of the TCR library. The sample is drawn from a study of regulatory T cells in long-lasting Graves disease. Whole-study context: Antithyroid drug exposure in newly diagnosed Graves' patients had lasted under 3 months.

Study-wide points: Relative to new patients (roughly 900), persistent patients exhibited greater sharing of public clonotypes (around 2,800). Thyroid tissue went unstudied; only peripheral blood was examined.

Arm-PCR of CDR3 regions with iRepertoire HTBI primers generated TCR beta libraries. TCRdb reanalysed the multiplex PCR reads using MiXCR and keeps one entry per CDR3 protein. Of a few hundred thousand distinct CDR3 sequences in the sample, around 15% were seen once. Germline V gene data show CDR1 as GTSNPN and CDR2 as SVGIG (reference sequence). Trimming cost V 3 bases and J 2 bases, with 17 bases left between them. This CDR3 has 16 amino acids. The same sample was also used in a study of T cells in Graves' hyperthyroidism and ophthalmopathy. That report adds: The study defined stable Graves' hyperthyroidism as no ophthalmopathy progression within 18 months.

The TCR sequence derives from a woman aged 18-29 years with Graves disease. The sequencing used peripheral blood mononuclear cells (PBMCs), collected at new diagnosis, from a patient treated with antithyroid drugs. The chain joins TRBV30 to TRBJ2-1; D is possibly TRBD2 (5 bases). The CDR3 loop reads CAWSPEGATAYNEQFF. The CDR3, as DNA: TGTGCCTGGAGCCCCGAGGGAGCTACTGCCTACAATGAGCAGTTCTTC.